The 5 T cell receptor beta chains in this list originate from one sample, sequenced in a study of cytomegalovirus exposure and HLA in healthy donors. Clones were sequenced by immunoSEQ multiplex PCR, and TCRdb holds only the in-frame ones, with some missing. The sample gives about 130,000 clones, roughly 89% of which show up once; around 9% is in the top ten. The sample taken for sequencing was PBMCs. These receptors all come from a young woman in good health and CMV-seropositive.

CDR3 sequence (DNA): TGTGCCAGCAGCTTGGACAGGGGACAGTCCTACGAGCAGTACTTC. Amino acids: CASSLDRGQSYEQYF. The chain has TRBV5-4 and TRBJ2-7; TRBD1 matches at 7 bases. From germline, CDR1 is SGHNT and CDR2 YYREEE (reference sequence). Trimming removed 0 bases from V and 1 base from J; junction bases left unmatched: 4. This CDR3 has 15 residues. Full variable domain (rest looked up from reference TRBV5-4 and TRBJ2-7): ETGVTQSPTHLIKTRGQQVTLRCSSQSGHNTVSWYQQALGQGPQFIFQYYREEENGRGNFPPRFSGLQFPNYSSELNVNALELDDSALYLCASSLDRGQSYEQYFGPGTRLTVT.

V and J are TRBV7-2 and TRBJ2-7; the D gene is possibly TRBD1 (5 bases). V gave up 2 bases and J gave up 3 bases, with 14 bases separating them. CDR1 is SGHTA and CDR2 is FQGNSA in the germline V gene. The CDR3 sequence is 15 residues long. The CDR3 sequence: CASSLLTGAHYEQYF. In nucleotides, the CDR3 is TGTGCCAGCAGCTTACTTACAGGTGCCCACTACGAGCAGTACTTC.

The rearrangement joins TRBV7-8 to TRBJ2-7, with 10 bases matching TRBD2. V trimming: 2 bases; J trimming: 0 bases; junction bases outside the gene matches: 7. Germline-derived CDR1 and CDR2 are SGHVS and FQNEAQ. The CDR3 runs 17 residues. Here the CDR3 DNA reads TGTGCCAGCAGCTTACGAAGCGGGGGGGCAAGCTCCTACGAGCAGTACTTC. Encoded protein: CASSLRSGGASSYEQYF.

V gene TRBV18 combines with J gene TRBJ1-2; the match to TRBD1 covers 7 bases. J lost 8 bases, V lost 5 bases, and 2 bases had no gene match. Germline CDR1 and CDR2: KGHSH and LQKENI. The CDR3 totals 11 residues. CDR3 nucleotide sequence: TGTGCCAGCTCAACAGGGGAGGGCTACACCTTC. It encodes CASSTGEGYTF. Complete variable domain (other parts from reference TRBV18 and TRBJ1-2): NAGVMQNPRHLVRRRGQEARLRCSPMKGHSHVYWYRQLPEEGLKFMVYLQKENIIDESGMPKERFSAEFPKEGPSILRIQQVVRGDSAAYFCASSTGEGYTFGSGTRLTVV.

The chain combines TRBV7-9 with TRBJ1-1; 7 bases are shared with TRBD1. CDR1 SEHNR and CDR2 FQNEAQ come from the germline V gene (reference sequence). The J segment lost 1 base and the V segment lost 3 bases, leaving 5 bases of the junction unmatched. This CDR3 spans 15 amino acids. Here the CDR3 reads CASSFEGGGNTEAFF. CDR3 nucleotides: TGTGCCAGCAGCTTTGAAGGGGGCGGGAACACTGAAGCTTTCTTT. The full variable domain, completed using reference TRBV7-9 and TRBJ1-1, is DTGVSQNPRHKITKRGQNVTFRCDPISEHNRLYWYRQTLGQGPEFLTYFQNEAQLEKSRLLSDRFSAERPKGSFSTLEIQRTEQGDSAMYLCASSFEGGGNTEAFFGQGTRLTVV.